Given below is one T cell receptor beta chain in context. Its antigen is still unknown. Relative to the germline gene, one junction end is altered; a read error may explain this. The data belong to a study of tumor-infiltrating lymphocytes in primary liver carcinoma listed by TCRdb under 2017. Background for the entire study: Hepatocellular carcinoma (four) or combined HCC and intrahepatic cholangiocarcinoma (one) was present in the five patients, who were three men and two women aged 30 to 69 years. The five patients had tumors staged T1-T3 N0M0, with maximum diameters ranging from about 4 to 10 cm. Each sample produced about 3.5 to 7.5 million productive TCRbeta reads, and read depth showed no significant difference between tissue types. TCRbeta repertoire sequencing, expression microarrays and whole-exome sequencing were combined in the study across five regions of each liver tumor, with adjacent normal tissue and blood also included. A total of some 35 specimens from 5 patients underwent TCRbeta repertoire sequencing, comprising 25 or so tumor regions, 5 adjacent noncancerous liver tissues and 5 peripheral blood samples. The roughly 25 tumor region samples were profiled with Agilent mRNA microarrays so that TCRbeta repertoire diversity could be related to the local molecular phenotype. Reproducibility between technical replicate repertoires was high, with correlation coefficients above 0.95 and mean shared-clone rates about 0.91.

The germline V gene (reference sequence) supplies CDR1 SGHNT and CDR2 YYREEE. From cysteine to phenylalanine, the CDR3 is 17 amino acids long. Kept here is only the CDR3 DNA, which spans 51 bases and is read in frame from base 1. Study-level results and caveats: Only about 7-25% of top clones were present in all five regions of a tumor, suggesting spatial heterogeneity of tumor-infiltrating T cells. Bulk unsorted samples precluded comparing CD4+ and CD8+ T cell repertoires. Repertoire overlap was higher between tumor regions (mean around 36%) than tumor-adjacent (approximately 17%) or tumor-blood (approximately 14%) pairs, consistent with antigen-driven expansion. Only 4 or 5 patients were included in the study, and the authors note that the findings should be validated in a larger study. Only the TCR beta chain was sequenced, which likely underestimates true repertoire diversity because unpaired alpha chains were not captured. Compared with blood, tumors had a significantly larger share of the repertoire taken up by the top 250 clones (p = 0.039).

Without any cell sorting, total RNA and DNA were co-extracted from about 20-30 mg of bulk tissue using the AllPrep DNA/RNA mini kit. Between November 2015 and March 2016, 4 or 5 patients in China with histopathologically diagnosed primary liver carcinoma had surgical resection. Patients had chronic HBV infection and were treatment-naive at sampling. Five spatially separated regions were sampled from each tumor: the superior, inferior, left-lateral and right-lateral poles, plus the tumor centre. According to histology, viable tumor cells made up more than 75% of every tumor sample. Each fresh piece of tumor and adjacent tissue was cut in two, with one half stored in RNAlater at -80 degrees C and the other half sent for histology. Starting from about 500 ng total RNA, TCRbeta-specific cDNA was produced by reverse transcription with a constant-region primer and ProtoScript II reverse transcriptase. Three nested multiplex PCR rounds, following a slightly modified ARM-PCR procedure, were used to build the TCRbeta libraries. The first two PCR rounds used multiplex TRBV1-TRBV30 forward primers with a Cbeta reverse primer, each for approximately 9 cycles. Sample barcodes and Illumina adapters were added in a final 25-cycle PCR using Deep VentR polymerase. Amplicons of 200-500 bp were gel-purified with a QIAquick gel extraction kit before sequencing. An Illumina HiSeq 2500 was used to sequence the TCRbeta amplicons with 250-bp paired-end reads. On the study's bioinformatics: To recover full CDR3 sequences, reads were quality-trimmed using Trimmomatic v0.33 and paired reads were then merged using FLASH v1.2.11. MiGEC v1.2.1b assigned V, D and J germline segments to the rearranged TCRbeta sequences. Clonotype statistics and Shannon-Wiener diversity indices were computed with VDJtools v1.0.0. Except for diversity analysis, only the 250 most abundant clonotypes of each sample were used in subsequent analyses to reduce sampling bias. TCRdb redid the processing of the public reads, applying fastp at Q25 and MiXCR, and retained in-frame beta chains. Merged by CDR3 protein, the rows form single entries marked with the most common genes and DNA. TCRdb's processing, not the authors' own work, is the source of the V and J calls. The table for this sample lists about 210,000 distinct CDR3 sequences; 85% of them were counted only once. The ten most abundant clones make up approximately 18% of the sample.

The clonotype comes from a man in his forties with primary liver carcinoma and hepatitis B virus infection. The chain is encoded by TRBV5-4 joined to TRBJ2-2; 9 middle bases align to TRBD2. The sequencing input was tumor tissue from primary liver carcinoma. Here the CDR3 is given as CASSLRLAGKNTGELMF. The nucleotides read TGTGCCAGCAGCTTGCGTCTAGCGGGAAAGAACACCGGGGAGTTGATGTTT.